Listed below are T cell receptor beta chains from one sample, sequenced in a study of chemoradiotherapy in HPV16-positive cancers. Some clones are missing from TCRdb's copy, which holds only in-frame ones; the method was immunoSEQ multiplex PCR. The sample lists some 12,000 clones, 70% to 90% seen once, with about 6% in the top ten. The input for sequencing was blood, taken from a patient who underwent chemoradiotherapy. Receptors originate from a human donor with HPV-associated anogenital cancer. Both conserved end residues are part of each CDR3. A D gene is named only where the DNA matches it firmly. The listing skips clone size in some rows; elsewhere it reads once, few, many or a size class.

j_gene: TRBJ2-1; abundance: -; v_gene: TRBV7-8; d_gene: TRBD2; CDR3aa: CASSLELAGGPNEQFF; CDR3nt: TGTGCCAGCAGCTTAGAACTAGCGGGGGGCCCCAATGAGCAGTTCTTC
j_gene: TRBJ1-2; abundance: -; v_gene: TRBV5-1; d_gene: -; CDR3aa: CASSLAAQDRGYTF; CDR3nt: TGCGCCAGCAGCTTGGCTGCTCAGGATCGGGGCTACACCTTC
j_gene: TRBJ2-3; abundance: -; v_gene: TRBV5-4; d_gene: TRBD2; CDR3aa: CASSLVSGAGGSDTQYF; CDR3nt: TGTGCCAGCAGCTTGGTTTCGGGGGCGGGGGGCTCAGATACGCAGTATTTT
j_gene: TRBJ1-1; abundance: -; v_gene: TRBV28; d_gene: TRBD1; CDR3aa: CASSPPGTGYGYGAEAFF; CDR3nt: TGTGCCAGCAGCCCCCCCGGGACAGGGTATGGGTACGGGGCTGAAGCTTTCTTT
j_gene: TRBJ2-5; abundance: -; v_gene: TRBV19; d_gene: TRBD1; CDR3aa: CASNSGQGTFQETQYF; CDR3nt: TGTGCCAGTAATTCGGGACAGGGTACCTTCCAAGAGACCCAGTACTTC
j_gene: TRBJ1-2; abundance: -; v_gene: TRBV21-1; d_gene: -; CDR3aa: CAKGTGTNYGYTF; CDR3nt: TGTGCCAAAGGGACAGGGACTAACTATGGCTACACCTTC
j_gene: TRBJ1-3; abundance: -; v_gene: TRBV5-1; d_gene: -; CDR3aa: CASSLCVRLAGPPKDGNTIYF; CDR3nt: TGCGCCAGCAGCTTGTGTGTACGTCTGGCTGGGCCCCCAAAGGATGGAAACACCATATATTTT
j_gene: TRBJ2-1; abundance: -; v_gene: TRBV4-1; d_gene: TRBD2; CDR3aa: CASSQGGGRYNEQFF; CDR3nt: TGCGCCAGCAGCCAAGGCGGGGGGCGATACAATGAGCAGTTCTTC
j_gene: TRBJ1-2; abundance: few; v_gene: TRBV5-6; d_gene: -; CDR3aa: CASSPTLRGGSLFGYTF; CDR3nt: TGTGCCAGCAGCCCAACGCTACGCGGGGGTTCTTTGTTTGGCTACACCTTC
j_gene: TRBJ1-1; abundance: once; v_gene: TRBV11-3; d_gene: TRBD1; CDR3aa: CASSSDRASEAFF; CDR3nt: TGTGCCAGCAGCTCCGACAGGGCGAGTGAAGCTTTCTTT
j_gene: TRBJ2-5; abundance: -; v_gene: TRBV7-9; d_gene: -; CDR3aa: CASSLDGRETQYF; CDR3nt: TGTGCCAGCAGCTTAGACGGCCGAGAGACCCAGTACTTC
j_gene: TRBJ1-2; abundance: -; v_gene: TRBV2; d_gene: -; CDR3aa: CASSSRGANNYGYTF; CDR3nt: TGTGCCAGCAGCAGTAGAGGGGCGAACAACTATGGCTACACCTTC
j_gene: TRBJ2-3; abundance: -; v_gene: TRBV9; d_gene: TRBD2; CDR3aa: CASSVAGTTRTDTQYF; CDR3nt: TGTGCCAGCAGCGTAGCCGGGACTACCCGCACAGATACGCAGTATTTT
j_gene: TRBJ2-5; abundance: -; v_gene: TRBV27; d_gene: TRBD1; CDR3aa: CASRKLDRGQETQYF; CDR3nt: TGTGCCAGCAGGAAATTAGACAGGGGGCAAGAGACCCAGTACTTC
j_gene: TRBJ2-3; abundance: -; v_gene: TRBV7-9; d_gene: TRBD2; CDR3aa: CASSLAASGVQYF; CDR3nt: TGTGCCAGCAGCTTAGCGGCTAGCGGGGTGCAGTATTTT
j_gene: TRBJ2-3; abundance: -; v_gene: TRBV11-2; d_gene: TRBD2; CDR3aa: CASRLRASGLNTQYF; CDR3nt: TGTGCCAGCAGACTCAGGGCTAGCGGATTAAATACGCAGTATTTT
j_gene: TRBJ1-1; abundance: few; v_gene: TRBV5-4; d_gene: -; CDR3aa: CASSSVVGRTEAFF; CDR3nt: TGTGCCAGCAGCTCCGTGGTGGGGAGAACTGAAGCTTTCTTT
j_gene: TRBJ2-2; abundance: -; v_gene: TRBV5-1; d_gene: -; CDR3aa: CASTHRTGLGTGELFF; CDR3nt: TGCGCCAGCACCCACCGAACCGGGTTAGGCACCGGGGAGCTGTTTTTT
j_gene: TRBJ1-6; abundance: -; v_gene: TRBV4-1; d_gene: TRBD1; CDR3aa: CASSKTGGNSPLHF; CDR3nt: TGCGCCAGCAGCAAGACAGGGGGTAATTCACCCCTCCACTTT
j_gene: TRBJ1-1; abundance: -; v_gene: TRBV28; d_gene: -; CDR3aa: CASSLRRNTEAFF; CDR3nt: TGTGCCAGCAGCCTACGGAGGAACACTGAAGCTTTCTTT
j_gene: TRBJ2-2; abundance: -; v_gene: TRBV30; d_gene: -; CDR3aa: CAWSVTVYTGELFF; CDR3nt: TGTGCCTGGAGTGTAACGGTTTACACCGGGGAGCTGTTTTTT
j_gene: TRBJ1-5; abundance: -; v_gene: TRBV9; d_gene: -; CDR3aa: CASSGGYSNQPQHF; CDR3nt: TGTGCCAGCAGCGGAGGGTATAGCAATCAGCCCCAGCATTTT
j_gene: TRBJ1-2; abundance: -; v_gene: TRBV4-2; d_gene: -; CDR3aa: CASSQVDTGTYGYTF; CDR3nt: TGTGCCAGCAGCCAAGTCGACACAGGGACCTATGGCTACACCTTC
j_gene: TRBJ1-1; abundance: -; v_gene: TRBV11-3; d_gene: -; CDR3aa: CASSLGPSQAFF; CDR3nt: TGTGCCAGCAGCTTAGGGCCCTCTCAAGCTTTCTTT
j_gene: TRBJ2-1; abundance: -; v_gene: TRBV7-9; d_gene: -; CDR3aa: CASSPGGHNEQFF; CDR3nt: TGTGCCAGCAGCCCGGGGGGCCACAATGAGCAGTTCTTC
j_gene: TRBJ1-2; abundance: few; v_gene: TRBV6-5; d_gene: TRBD1; CDR3aa: CASSSVRTGGGYGYTF; CDR3nt: TGTGCCAGCAGTTCCGTTAGAACAGGGGGCGGTTATGGCTACACCTTC
j_gene: TRBJ1-4; abundance: few; v_gene: TRBV7-6; d_gene: -; CDR3aa: CASSLADGEKLFF; CDR3nt: TGTGCCAGCAGCCTAGCAGACGGTGAAAAACTGTTTTTT
j_gene: TRBJ1-2; abundance: -; v_gene: TRBV28; d_gene: -; CDR3aa: CASRGPTGIRINYGYTF; CDR3nt: TGTGCCAGCAGGGGACCGACAGGAATCAGAATTAACTATGGCTACACCTTC
j_gene: TRBJ1-6; abundance: -; v_gene: TRBV5-5; d_gene: -; CDR3aa: CASSLEVDSYNSPLHF; CDR3nt: TGTGCCAGCAGCTTGGAGGTAGACTCCTATAATTCACCCCTCCACTTT
j_gene: TRBJ2-3; abundance: -; v_gene: TRBV7-2; d_gene: -; CDR3aa: CASSLNRVTQYF; CDR3nt: TGTGCCAGCAGCTTAAACAGGGTAACGCAGTATTTT
j_gene: TRBJ1-4; abundance: -; v_gene: TRBV29-1; d_gene: -; CDR3aa: CSVGGGDEKLFF; CDR3nt: TGCAGCGTTGGTGGGGGAGATGAAAAACTGTTTTTT
j_gene: TRBJ2-1; abundance: -; v_gene: TRBV7-9; d_gene: -; CDR3aa: CASSLAYFDEQFF; CDR3nt: TGTGCCAGCAGCTTAGCATATTTCGATGAGCAGTTCTTC
j_gene: TRBJ2-3; abundance: -; v_gene: TRBV2; d_gene: -; CDR3aa: CATVLATDTQYF; CDR3nt: TGTGCCACCGTCCTGGCCACAGATACGCAGTATTTT
j_gene: TRBJ1-1; abundance: -; v_gene: TRBV10-3; d_gene: -; CDR3aa: CAISEFMSNTEAFF; CDR3nt: TGTGCCATCAGTGAGTTTATGTCGAACACTGAAGCTTTCTTT
j_gene: TRBJ2-1; abundance: -; v_gene: TRBV4-2; d_gene: TRBD2; CDR3aa: CASSQDGTSGADEQFF; CDR3nt: TGTGCCAGCAGCCAAGATGGCACTAGCGGGGCGGATGAGCAGTTCTTC
j_gene: TRBJ2-1; abundance: -; v_gene: TRBV7-2; d_gene: -; CDR3aa: CASSLSSRQDEQFF; CDR3nt: TGTGCCAGCAGCTTATCCAGCCGCCAGGATGAGCAGTTCTTC
j_gene: TRBJ1-4; abundance: -; v_gene: TRBV15; d_gene: -; CDR3aa: CATSPRRGNEKLFF; CDR3nt: TGTGCCACCAGCCCCCGTCGAGGGAATGAAAAACTGTTTTTT
j_gene: TRBJ2-5; abundance: -; v_gene: TRBV6-1; d_gene: TRBD2; CDR3aa: CASSAGGETQYF; CDR3nt: TGTGCCAGCAGTGCCGGGGGGGAGACCCAGTACTTC
j_gene: TRBJ2-1; abundance: -; v_gene: TRBV2; d_gene: -; CDR3aa: CASSVGAYNEQFF; CDR3nt: TGTGCCAGCAGTGTAGGGGCTTACAATGAGCAGTTCTTC
j_gene: TRBJ2-5; abundance: -; v_gene: TRBV6-4; d_gene: TRBD2; CDR3aa: CASSEGLETETQYF; CDR3nt: TGTGCCAGCAGTGAGGGACTAGAGACGGAGACCCAGTACTTC
j_gene: TRBJ2-5; abundance: -; v_gene: TRBV5-1; d_gene: -; CDR3aa: CASSMWAGQETQYF; CDR3nt: TGCGCCAGCAGCATGTGGGCAGGCCAAGAGACCCAGTACTTC
j_gene: TRBJ1-3; abundance: once; v_gene: TRBV5-6; d_gene: TRBD1; CDR3aa: CASSAGTGYGNTIYF; CDR3nt: TGTGCCAGCAGCGCCGGGACAGGATATGGAAACACCATATATTTT
j_gene: TRBJ2-2; abundance: -; v_gene: TRBV29-1; d_gene: -; CDR3aa: CSGGGGQGQNTGELFF; CDR3nt: TGCAGCGGGGGGGGCGGACAGGGCCAGAACACCGGGGAGCTGTTTTTT
j_gene: TRBJ2-5; abundance: -; v_gene: TRBV6-5; d_gene: TRBD1; CDR3aa: CASSYPGQGDETQYF; CDR3nt: TGTGCCAGCAGTTACCCGGGACAGGGGGATGAGACCCAGTACTTC
j_gene: TRBJ2-7; abundance: -; v_gene: TRBV6-1; d_gene: -; CDR3aa: CASSDGLGYEQYF; CDR3nt: TGTGCCAGCAGTGATGGGCTGGGGTACGAGCAGTACTTC
j_gene: TRBJ2-2; abundance: -; v_gene: TRBV7-2; d_gene: -; CDR3aa: CASSWIRPRSAGELFF; CDR3nt: TGTGCCAGCAGCTGGATCAGGCCGCGCAGCGCCGGGGAGCTGTTTTTT
j_gene: TRBJ2-2; abundance: -; v_gene: TRBV19; d_gene: -; CDR3aa: CASSPPPGELFF; CDR3nt: TGTGCCAGTAGCCCCCCCCCGGGGGAGCTGTTTTTT
j_gene: TRBJ2-7; abundance: -; v_gene: TRBV7-2; d_gene: -; CDR3aa: CASSLTVTGQYF; CDR3nt: TGTGCCAGCAGCTTAACTGTCACGGGGCAGTACTTC
j_gene: TRBJ2-5; abundance: -; v_gene: TRBV10-2; d_gene: TRBD2; CDR3aa: CASRGLAGGLTRETQYF; CDR3nt: TGCGCCAGCAGGGGACTAGCGGGGGGGCTCACGAGAGAGACCCAGTACTTC
j_gene: TRBJ2-1; abundance: -; v_gene: TRBV7-9; d_gene: TRBD2; CDR3aa: CASSPTSGGASFF; CDR3nt: TGTGCCAGCAGTCCGACTAGCGGGGGAGCCTCGTTCTTC
j_gene: TRBJ1-1; abundance: once; v_gene: TRBV6-6; d_gene: -; CDR3aa: CASSPTGMNTEAFF; CDR3nt: TGTGCCAGCAGTCCGACAGGAATGAACACTGAAGCTTTCTTT
j_gene: TRBJ1-2; abundance: once; v_gene: TRBV5-1; d_gene: TRBD1; CDR3aa: CASSGDRGLYGYTF; CDR3nt: TGCGCCAGCAGCGGGGACAGGGGGCTCTATGGCTACACCTTC
j_gene: TRBJ2-5; abundance: -; v_gene: TRBV5-6; d_gene: TRBD1; CDR3aa: CASSASKSGQGIFETQYF; CDR3nt: TGTGCCAGCAGCGCGTCAAAATCCGGACAGGGGATATTCGAGACCCAGTACTTC
j_gene: TRBJ1-4; abundance: -; v_gene: TRBV6-1; d_gene: TRBD1; CDR3aa: CASSTGVVSEKLFF; CDR3nt: TGTGCCAGCAGCACAGGGGTTGTGAGTGAAAAACTGTTTTTT
j_gene: TRBJ2-3; abundance: -; v_gene: TRBV7-2; d_gene: TRBD1; CDR3aa: CASSHGQGGNTDTQYF; CDR3nt: TGTGCCAGCAGCCATGGACAGGGTGGCAACACAGATACGCAGTATTTT